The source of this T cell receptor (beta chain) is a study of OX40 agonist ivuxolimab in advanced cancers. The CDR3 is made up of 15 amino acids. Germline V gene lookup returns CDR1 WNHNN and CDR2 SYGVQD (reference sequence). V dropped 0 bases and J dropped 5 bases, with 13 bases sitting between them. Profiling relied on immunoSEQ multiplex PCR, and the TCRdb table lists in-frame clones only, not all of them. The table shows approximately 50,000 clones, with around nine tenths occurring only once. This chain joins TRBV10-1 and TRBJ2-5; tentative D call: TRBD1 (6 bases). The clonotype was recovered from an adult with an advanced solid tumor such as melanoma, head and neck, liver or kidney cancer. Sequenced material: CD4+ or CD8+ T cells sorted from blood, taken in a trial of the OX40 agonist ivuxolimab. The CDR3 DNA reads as TGCGCCAGCAGTGAGTCTTTGGGGGCGAGCGAGACCCAGTACTTC. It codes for CASSESLGASETQYF.